This T cell receptor beta chain emerged from a study of early T cells in non-severe SARS-CoV-2 infection. A single record per CDR3 protein comes from TCRdb applying MiXCR to the 5' RACE reads. The data hold tens of thousands of distinct CDR3 sequences, with around 15% observed a single time. Ten or more counts support this clonotype. This CDR3 comprises 12 residues. Trimming removed 5 bases from V and 5 bases from J; junction bases left unmatched: 3. CDR1 is MRHNA and CDR2 is SNTAGT in the germline V gene. The specimen was whole blood. This receptor was identified in an adult who was a healthcare worker with PCR-confirmed SARS-CoV-2 infection or an uninfected control (not recorded which). The gene calls are TRBV6-4 and TRBJ2-7; TRBD2 agrees at 7 bases. The DNA for the CDR3 is TGTGCCAGCAGTTTTGGGAGGGACGAGCAGTACTTC. Amino acids: CASSFGRDEQYF.